One and the same sample provided the 16 T cell receptor beta chains below, sequenced in a study of T cells in Graves' hyperthyroidism and ophthalmopathy. Amplification of TCR beta CDR3 regions used RNA as the template. When the TCR CDR3 underwent first-round RT-PCR, the HTBI primer set was used. TCRdb ran MiXCR on the multiplex PCR reads and lists one entry per CDR3 protein. The sample records 300,000 to 450,000 distinct CDR3 sequences, approximately 15% being singletons. Material for sequencing was blood. All receptors come from a man aged 30 to 45 with Graves' hyperthyroidism that later progressed to Graves' ophthalmopathy.

J is TRBJ2-6 and V is TRBV11-2, with 8 bases lining up with TRBD2. CDR3 length: 18 residues. The V segment lost 3 bases and the J segment 0 bases; nucleotides outside the gene matches: 7. CDR1 and CDR2 from the germline V gene are SGHAT and FQNNGV. CDR3 coding DNA: TGTGCCAGCAGCTTGAAGGTGCGGGGGGCCTCTGGGGCCAACGTCCTGACTTTC. The encoded protein is CASSLKVRGASGANVLTF. The whole variable domain, remainder taken from reference TRBV11-2 and TRBJ2-6, is EAGVAQSPRYKIIEKRQSVAFWCNPISGHATLYWYQQILGQGPKLLIQFQNNGVVDDSQLPKDRFSAERLKGVDSTLKIQPAKLEDSAVYLCASSLKVRGASGANVLTFGAGSRLTVL.

This clonotype appeared many times. V and J are TRBV28 and TRBJ1-5, with D hard to call. The CDR3 consists of 15 residues. Germline values: CDR1 MDHEN, CDR2 SYDVKM. The V gene lost 3 bases and the J gene lost 0 bases, with 9 bases spanning the gap. CDR3 amino acids: CASSLWGNSNQPQHF. The CDR3 DNA is TGTGCCAGCAGTTTGTGGGGTAATAGCAATCAGCCCCAGCATTTT.

In its sample, this clonotype was seen a few times. The chain has TRBV4-1 and TRBJ1-4; TRBD1 agrees at 11 bases. Germline CDR1 reads MGHRA; CDR2 reads YSYEKL. The CDR3 is made up of 14 amino acids. Losses at the gene ends were 3 bases for V and 8 bases for J; bases not matched to a gene: 2. CDR3 sequence: CASSQDRGREKLFF. The CDR3 DNA sequence: TGCGCCAGCAGCCAGGACAGGGGGCGCGAAAAACTGTTTTTT.

This clonotype has at least ten counts. This rearrangement joins TRBV2 to TRBJ1-1; 7 positions match TRBD1. The CDR3 length is 13 residues. CDR1 and CDR2 from the germline V gene are SNHLY and FYNNEI. After removal of 4 bases from V and 4 bases from J, the junction contained 3 bases not matched to a gene. The CDR3 loop is CASSVTGFTEAFF. Here the CDR3 DNA reads TGTGCCAGCAGTGTGACAGGGTTCACTGAAGCTTTCTTT.

J is TRBJ2-7 and V is TRBV5-5; no definite D call. Trimming pared 4 bases from V and 2 bases from J, leaving 7 bases between. The germline V gene encodes CDR1 SGHKS and CDR2 YYEKEE (reference sequence). The CDR3 has 12 amino acids. CDR3 DNA: TGTGCCAGCAGCGCTCTCCCCTACGAGCAGTACTTC. Amino acid sequence: CASSALPYEQYF. The full variable domain, with the rest looked up from reference TRBV5-5 and TRBJ2-7, is DAGVTQSPTHLIKTRGQQVTLRCSPISGHKSVSWYQQVLGQGPQFIFQYYEKEERGRGNFPDRFSARQFPNYSSELNVNALLLGDSALYLCASSALPYEQYFGPGTRLTVT.

V is TRBV6-7 and J is TRBJ2-6, with 7 bases that match TRBD1. TRBV6-7 is an open reading frame whose function is uncertain. The CDR3 length is 18 residues. The V and J ends lost 5 bases and 2 bases, in that order; junction bases with no gene match: 12. The CDR3 sequence is CASSQRATGLAGANVLTF. CDR3 DNA: TGTGCCAGCAGTCAAAGGGCGACAGGGCTAGCTGGGGCCAACGTCCTGACTTTC.

The sample holds a few counts of this clonotype. CDR3 DNA sequence: TGCGCCAGCAGTGAGTCGTCTTGGCCCCAAGAGACCCAGTACTTC. This encodes CASSESSWPQETQYF. This chain connects TRBV10-1 to TRBJ2-5, with D hard to call. The CDR3 has 15 residues. Germline lookup yields CDR1 WNHNN and CDR2 SYGVQD (reference sequence). V dropped 0 bases and J dropped 1 base, with 9 bases sitting between them.

There are many counts of this clonotype. This rearrangement joins TRBV29-1 to TRBJ1-1; weak D call: TRBD1 (5 bases). Trimming shortened V by 5 bases and J by 1 base, and 11 bases separated the two germline ends. The CDR3 runs 13 residues. The germline V gene has CDR1 SQVTM and CDR2 ANQGSEA. The CDR3 coding sequence is TGCAGCGTTACCCCGGACACGAACACTGAAGCTTTCTTT. Protein: CSVTPDTNTEAFF.

The gene calls are TRBV29-1 and TRBJ2-3; 9 nucleotides align to TRBD2. Trimming removed 6 bases from V and 6 bases from J; junction bases left unmatched: 19. CDR1 SQVTM and CDR2 ANQGSEA come from the germline V gene. The CDR3 totals 17 residues. The CDR3 reads CSVGKKAGGRGVDTQYF. CDR3 in DNA: TGCAGCGTAGGAAAAAAAGCGGGGGGCCGTGGGGTGGATACGCAGTATTTT.

This chain joins TRBV7-2 and TRBJ2-6, with 9 bases lining up with TRBD2. The V gene end was trimmed by 5 bases and the J gene end by 19 bases; junction bases not matched to a gene: 9. CDR1 and CDR2 from the germline V gene are SGHTA and FQGNSA. The CDR3 totals 12 residues. The CDR3 DNA reads as TGTGCCAGCAGCCCGAGAGCGGGGGGCCCCACTTTC. Amino acid sequence: CASSPRAGGPTF.

The chain recombines TRBV30 with TRBJ1-2, with D hard to call. Trimming took off 0 bases at V and 7 bases at J, with 9 bases between the two ends. Per the germline V gene, CDR1 is GTSNPN and CDR2 is SVGIG (reference sequence). The CDR3 runs to 12 residues. CDR3 sequence reads: CAWSVWDFGYTF. CDR3 bases: TGTGCCTGGAGTGTATGGGATTTTGGCTACACCTTC.

This clonotype appeared many times. CDR3 coding DNA: TGTGCCAGCAGTTTTGAAGGAGTATATGGCTACACCTTC. Protein product: CASSFEGVYGYTF. The gene calls are TRBV12-3 or TRBV12-4 and TRBJ1-2; D not certain. Trimming took off 3 bases at V and 5 bases at J, with 10 bases between the two ends. This CDR3 is 13 amino acids long.

About this clonotype itself: A read error may account for a junction end that differs from germline. This chain links TRBV12-5 with TRBJ2-5; D unclear. The CDR3 consists of 12 residues. Germline V lookup: CDR1 LGHNT, CDR2 FRNRAP. For the CDR3, the DNA is TGTGCTAGTGGTTTGGTACAAGGACCCGTAGACTTC. It codes for CASGLVQGPVDF.

The rearrangement uses TRBV9 and TRBJ2-2; D may be TRBD2 (7 bases). Germline CDR1 is SGDLS and CDR2 is YYNGEE. The CDR3 has 18 residues. Trimming stripped 4 bases from V and 0 bases from J, with 19 bases between. CDR3 nucleotides: TGTGCCAGCAGCTTACCGCGGGGGCTCGCGGCGAACACCGGGGAGCTGTTTTTT. This codes for CASSLPRGLAANTGELFF.

The chain has TRBV28 and TRBJ2-5; the match to TRBD2 covers 7 bases. Germline CDR1 MDHEN, CDR2 SYDVKM. The CDR3 has 15 residues. Losses at the gene ends were 6 bases for V and 3 bases for J; bases not matched to a gene: 10. This chain's CDR3 is CASSLDWGGKETQYF. CDR3 nucleotide sequence: TGTGCCAGCAGCTTAGATTGGGGAGGGAAAGAGACCCAGTACTTC.

The chain carries TRBV5-8 and TRBJ2-1, with TRBD2 matching over 13 bases. Unmatched junction bases numbered 7, after V lost 4 bases and J lost 9 bases. The CDR3 has 15 residues. Germline V gene lookup returns CDR1 SGHTS and CDR2 YDEGEE. The CDR3 DNA is TGTGCCAGCAGCGCTACTAGCGGGGGGGCTATTGAGCAGTTCTTC. Residues: CASSATSGGAIEQFF. The full variable domain, with the rest looked up from reference TRBV5-8 and TRBJ2-1, is EAGVTQSPTHLIKTRGQQATLRCSPISGHTSVYWYQQALGLGLQFLLWYDEGEERNRGNFPPRFSGRQFPNYSSELNVNALELEDSALYLCASSATSGGAIEQFFGPGTRLTVL.